The 23 T cell receptor beta chains below come from one sample, sequenced in a study of blood T cell repertoires in COVID-19. TCRdb's table, derived via immunoSEQ multiplex PCR, lists solely in-frame clones and lacks some. Among hundreds of thousands of clones listed, roughly 90% were seen once. Sequencing was carried out using PBMCs or T cells enriched from blood (not recorded which). The receptor source for this set is a woman between 25 and 40 years old with acute COVID-19.

J is TRBJ2-5 and V is TRBV27; D remains unclear. The V and J ends lost 3 bases and 7 bases respectively, with 15 bases between them. This CDR3 comprises 14 residues. CDR1 and CDR2 (germline): MNHEY, SMNVEV (reference sequence). CDR3 residues: CASSLMAYGSTQYF. The CDR3 DNA follows: TGTGCCAGCAGTTTGATGGCTTACGGGTCGACCCAGTACTTC.

The chain combines TRBV27 with TRBJ1-2, with TRBD1 matching over 8 bases. The CDR3 has 15 residues. Germline lookup yields CDR1 MNHEY and CDR2 SMNVEV (reference sequence). With V trimmed by 2 bases and J by 4 bases, 6 bases remained unmatched. The CDR3 spells CASSLQGAPGYGYTF. CDR3 DNA sequence: TGTGCCAGCAGTTTACAGGGGGCGCCGGGCTATGGCTACACCTTC.

This sequence joins TRBV6-4 and TRBJ1-2; the match to TRBD1 covers 8 bases. Trimming took 7 bases from V and 0 from J; bases not matched to a gene: 7. Germline CDR1 is MRHNA and CDR2 is SNTAGT. CDR3 length: 15 amino acids. CDR3 loop: CASTPGQGANYGYTF. The CDR3 DNA reads as TGTGCCAGCACCCCCGGACAGGGAGCTAACTATGGCTACACCTTC.

This clone was counted only a few times. The gene calls are TRBV29-1 and TRBJ2-2; possible D gene TRBD1, 5 bases. The V gene's germline CDR1 is SQVTM and CDR2 ANQGSEA. The CDR3 extends over 16 amino acids. With 4 bases removed from V and 0 bases from J, the gap between germline ends came to 15 bases. The CDR3 DNA sequence: TGCAGCGTTGGCAACCTAGACAGCGCGAACACCGGGGAGCTGTTTTTT. It yields the protein CSVGNLDSANTGELFF.

Written as DNA, the CDR3 is TGCGCCAGCAGCGAGGGAAGTGGCGGCTACACCTTC. It encodes CASSEGSGGYTF. This chain links TRBV5-1 with TRBJ1-2, with D hard to call. Trimming took 4 bases from V and 8 from J, leaving 12 bases between them. CDR1 is SGHRS and CDR2 is YFSETQ in the germline V gene. The CDR3 spans 12 residues. Full variable domain (missing parts from reference TRBV5-1 and TRBJ1-2): KAGVTQTPRYLIKTRGQQVTLSCSPISGHRSVSWYQQTPGQGLQFLFEYFSETQRNKGNFPGRFSGRQFSNSRSEMNVSTLELGDSALYLCASSEGSGGYTFGSGTRLTVV.

This clone was observed a handful of times. The chain combines TRBV9 with TRBJ1-3; D is possibly TRBD1 (5 bases). Deletions cut 4 bases from V and 4 bases from J, with 12 bases between. The CDR3 is made up of 14 amino acids. Germline V gene data show CDR1 as SGDLS and CDR2 as YYNGEE. DNA of the CDR3: TGTGCCAGCAGCTGGGACCGGGAGGGAAACACCATATATTTT. Translating it yields CASSWDREGNTIYF.

This sequence joins TRBV5-4 and TRBJ2-4, with D perhaps TRBD2 (7 bases). The V end was cut by 4 bases, the J end by 3 bases, with 14 bases between. Looked up from germline, CDR1 is SGHNT and CDR2 is YYREEE (reference sequence). This CDR3 is 15 amino acids long. CDR3 sequence: CASSDSGEGKNIQYF. The CDR3 DNA sequence: TGTGCCAGCAGCGACTCAGGGGAGGGCAAAAACATTCAGTACTTC.

V usage is TRBV2 and J usage is TRBJ2-1, with 9 bases aligning to TRBD2. The germline gives CDR1 SNHLY, CDR2 FYNNEI. Trimming took 3 bases from V and 7 from J; bases not matched to a gene: 7. The CDR3 is made up of 15 amino acids. The CDR3: CASSDVAGVQNEQFF. In nucleotides, the CDR3 is TGTGCCAGCAGTGACGTAGCGGGGGTCCAGAATGAGCAGTTCTTC.

The chain couples TRBV10-3 to TRBJ2-3; D possibly corresponds to TRBD1 (8 bases). V was clipped by 4 bases and J by 1 base, with 12 bases between them. Germline assignment: CDR1 ENHRY and CDR2 SYGVKD. The CDR3 length is 15 residues. The CDR3 nucleotides are TGTGCCATCAGTGGGACAGGGAGGGGCACAGATACGCAGTATTTT. Its translation: CAISGTGRGTDTQYF.

The rearrangement uses TRBV6-5 and TRBJ1-1; possibly TRBD1 for D (6 bases). The CDR3 is made up of 14 amino acids. Germline V gene data show CDR1 as MNHEY and CDR2 as SVGAGI. Trimming stripped 6 bases from V and 0 bases from J, with 11 bases between. The chain's CDR3 is CASRVQGMNTEAFF. For the CDR3, the DNA is TGTGCCAGCAGGGTACAGGGAATGAACACTGAAGCTTTCTTT.

The chain has TRBV13 and TRBJ2-7; D gene uncertain. The germline V gene has CDR1 PRHDT and CDR2 FYEKMQ (reference sequence). CDR3 length: 12 residues. Trimming took 4 bases from V and 4 from J, leaving 8 bases between them. The CDR3: CASSSQFYEQYF. CDR3 nucleotides: TGTGCCAGCAGCTCTCAGTTTTACGAGCAGTACTTC.

The chain combines TRBV14 with TRBJ1-2; D is uncertain. The CDR3 length is 11 residues. Germline CDR1 and CDR2: SGHDN and FVKESK. The germline V and J ends were trimmed by 1 base and 8 bases, with 5 bases remaining between them. The CDR3 loop reads CASSQVSGYTF. The DNA for the CDR3 is TGTGCCAGCAGCCAAGTTAGCGGCTACACCTTC.

This clone was seen just once. J is TRBJ2-2 and V is TRBV2; TRBD1 matches at 9 bases. J gave up 7 bases and V 3 bases, and 9 bases lay outside the gene matches. The CDR3 spans 16 residues. The germline gives CDR1 SNHLY, CDR2 FYNNEI. As DNA, the CDR3 is TGTGCCAGCAGTGATTTTACAGGGGGCATCGACGGGGAGCTGTTTTTT. Encoded protein: CASSDFTGGIDGELFF. Full variable domain (rest looked up from reference TRBV2 and TRBJ2-2): EPEVTQTPSHQVTQMGQEVILRCVPISNHLYFYWYRQILGQKVEFLVSFYNNEISEKSEIFDDQFSVERPDGSNFTLKIRSTKLEDSAMYFCASSDFTGGIDGELFFGEGSRLTVL.

This clone was observed a single time. The chain has TRBV4-3 and TRBJ1-2; the D is unclear. V was trimmed by 2 bases and J by 4 bases, leaving 8 bases between them. Germline CDR1 and CDR2: LGHNA and YSLEER. The CDR3 is 13 amino acids. The CDR3 protein is CASSQKGGYGYTF. CDR3 sequence (DNA): TGCGCCAGCAGCCAAAAAGGAGGCTATGGCTACACCTTC.

The chain has TRBV18 and TRBJ2-2; TRBD1 aligns across 9 bases. The CDR3 is 15 amino acids. The V gene end was trimmed by 3 bases and the J gene end by 4 bases; junction bases not matched to a gene: 3. Germline V gene data show CDR1 as KGHSH and CDR2 as LQKENI. CDR3 nucleotide sequence: TGTGCCAGCTCACCGGGACAGGGTGTCACCGGGGAGCTGTTTTTT. Its protein product is CASSPGQGVTGELFF.

In this sample, this clone turned up once. The chain carries TRBV7-9 and TRBJ1-2; 7 bases are a match to TRBD1. Germline V gene sequence: CDR1 SEHNR, CDR2 FQNEAQ (reference sequence). This CDR3 spans 14 amino acids. V was clipped by 6 bases and J by 6 bases; unmatched bases: 10. This CDR3 is CASRKDRAPNGYTF. Here the CDR3 DNA reads TGTGCCAGCAGAAAAGACAGGGCCCCAAATGGCTACACCTTC.

The chain couples TRBV11-2 to TRBJ1-6, with D perhaps TRBD1 (5 bases). Germline V gene data show CDR1 as SGHAT and CDR2 as FQNNGV. V shed 0 bases and J shed 10 bases, with 10 bases lying between them. The CDR3 has 14 residues. The CDR3 reads CASSLDHGASPLHF. The DNA for the CDR3 is TGTGCCAGCAGCTTAGATCATGGGGCGTCACCCCTCCACTTT.

The chain combines TRBV5-6 with TRBJ2-7; D might be TRBD1 (6 bases). The CDR3 is 15 residues long. V lost 1 base to trimming and J lost 2 bases, with 13 bases between them. Germline assignment: CDR1 SGHDT and CDR2 YYEEEE. In DNA, the CDR3 is TGTGCCAGCAGCTTGCCCCGAGGACAGACCTACGAGCAGTACTTC. This encodes CASSLPRGQTYEQYF.

This clone was picked up one time. In the same sample, other DNA sequences code for this CDR3. J is TRBJ2-1 and V is TRBV3-1 (or the pseudogene TRBV3-2); D may be TRBD2 (5 bases). Germline V gene lookup returns CDR1 LGHDT and CDR2 YNNKEL (reference sequence). V lost 1 base, J lost 1 base, and 8 bases lay in between. The CDR3 runs to 15 residues. The CDR3 loop is CASSQGLASYNEQFF. Here the CDR3 DNA reads TGTGCCAGCAGCCAAGGCCTAGCTTCCTACAATGAGCAGTTCTTC.

This clone has at least ten counts. The rearrangement uses TRBV3-1 (or the pseudogene TRBV3-2) and TRBJ2-2; no clear D gene. Per germline, CDR1 LGHDT and CDR2 YNNKEL (reference sequence). V was pared by 4 bases and J by 6 bases, with 6 bases between. The CDR3 totals 12 residues. DNA for the CDR3: TGTGCCAGCAGCCCCTTATCCGGGGAGCTGTTTTTT. This gives the protein CASSPLSGELFF.

The chain couples TRBV15 to TRBJ1-5, with 7 bases matching TRBD1. V dropped 8 bases and J dropped 6; count of bases not matched to a gene: 10. This CDR3 comprises 14 residues. CDR1 and CDR2 from the germline V gene are LNHNV and YYDKDF (reference sequence). The CDR3 protein is CATGAGGEGQPQHF. As DNA, the CDR3 is TGTGCCACCGGCGCAGGGGGTGAAGGTCAGCCCCAGCATTTT.

About this clone: The sample holds other DNA sequences that translate to the same CDR3. V and J are TRBV2 and TRBJ1-5, with D uncertain. This CDR3 contains 14 residues. CDR1 SNHLY and CDR2 FYNNEI come from the germline V gene. Between the trimmed V and J ends, which lost 3 bases and 2 bases, there was a span of 8 bases. CDR3 nucleotides: TGTGCCAGCAGTGAGGGCCTTCGCAATCAGCCCCAGCATTTT. Amino acids: CASSEGLRNQPQHF.

This clone has only one observation. The rearrangement joins TRBV6-2 or TRBV6-3 to TRBJ2-1; 7 bases agree with TRBD2. V lost 0 bases, J lost 0 bases, and 8 bases stayed unmatched. The CDR3 spans 18 residues. Germline assignment: CDR1 MNHEY and CDR2 SVGEGT. In nucleotides, the CDR3 is TGTGCCAGCAGTTACTCGAAACTAGCGCCTAGCTCCTACAATGAGCAGTTCTTC. It specifies CASSYSKLAPSSYNEQFF.